One sample yielded the 13 T cell receptor beta chains listed below, sequenced in a study of CD8+CD57+ T cells in acquired aplastic anemia. Genomic DNA was employed as the template in profiling TCR beta VDJ and CDR3. TCRdb processed the reads anew with MiXCR; each CDR3 protein has one entry. This table has about 190,000 distinct CDR3 sequences, approximately 48% appearing once. Patients chosen for sequencing had shown CD8+CD57+ cell expansion by flow cytometry. Sequencing input: sorted CD4+, CD8+, or CD8+CD57+ T cells (not recorded which) from PBMCs. The origin of the receptors is a human donor with aplastic anemia.

This clonotype showed up many times. The chain carries TRBV9 and TRBJ2-7; 9 bases match TRBD2. V dropped 4 bases and J dropped 5; count of bases not matched to a gene: 7. In germline, CDR1 is SGDLS, CDR2 YYNGEE. This CDR3 is 14 amino acids long. The CDR3 protein is CASSRSGSRDEQYF. The CDR3 nucleotides read TGTGCCAGCAGCCGTAGCGGGAGTCGGGACGAGCAGTACTTC.

This clonotype was seen repeatedly, ten times or more. This chain connects TRBV3-1 to TRBJ1-2, with a weak D call TRBD1 (6 bases). The V and J ends lost 5 bases and 2 bases respectively, with 9 bases between them. Germline lookup yields CDR1 LGHDT and CDR2 YNNKEL (reference sequence). The CDR3 runs 13 residues. The CDR3 DNA sequence: TGTGCCAGCAGCTCAGGGGTGAACTATGGCTACACCTTC. Translating gives CASSSGVNYGYTF.

This clonotype showed up many times. The V call is TRBV12-3 or TRBV12-4, the J call TRBJ1-1, with D uncertain. Trimming shortened V by 3 bases and J by 9 bases, and 11 bases separated the two germline ends. The length of the CDR3 is 12 residues. The CDR3 loop is CASSLVVSQAFF. The DNA for the CDR3 is TGTGCCAGCAGTTTGGTAGTTTCCCAAGCTTTCTTT.

The V and J genes are TRBV7-9 and TRBJ2-1; D uncertain. In germline, CDR1 is SEHNR, CDR2 FQNEAQ (reference sequence). V lost 7 bases and J lost 10, with 11 bases in between. This CDR3 is built from 11 residues. This CDR3 reads CASTSRREQFF. The DNA for the CDR3 is TGTGCCAGCACCTCACGGAGAGAGCAGTTCTTC.

This clonotype showed up just once. This chain uses TRBV10-3 with TRBJ1-1, with TRBD1 matching 9 bases. The germline V gene has CDR1 ENHRY and CDR2 SYGVKD. J was trimmed by 2 bases and V by 4 bases; bases with no gene match: 2. The CDR3 contains 14 residues. As DNA, the CDR3 is TGTGCCATCAGTGGGGACAGGGCTAACACTGAAGCTTTCTTT. Its protein product is CAISGDRANTEAFF.

There are many counts of this clonotype. The chain joins TRBV11-2 to TRBJ2-3; TRBD2 is a possible D gene (6 bases). Deletions cut 5 bases from V and 4 bases from J, with 16 bases between. Per germline, CDR1 SGHAT and CDR2 FQNNGV. This CDR3 is built from 15 residues. DNA of the CDR3: TGTGCCAGCAGCCACGGGACTCCACGGGCAGATACGCAGTATTTT. Its protein product is CASSHGTPRADTQYF.

The chain combines TRBV20-1 with TRBJ2-5; no clear D. Germline-derived CDR1 and CDR2 are DFQATT and SNEGSKA (reference sequence). Between the trimmed V and J ends, which lost 4 bases and 5 bases, there was a span of 14 bases. There are 13 residues in the CDR3. The CDR3 nucleotides read TGCAGTGCTACGACACGGATCGGCGAGACCCAGTACTTC. Its translation is CSATTRIGETQYF.

The chain is built from TRBV29-1 and TRBJ2-1; D unresolved. Trimming left V 3 bases short and J 9 bases short, with 12 bases between. This CDR3 is built from 12 residues. Germline CDR1 is SQVTM and CDR2 is ANQGSEA. Here the CDR3 DNA reads TGCAGCGTTGATAAGGCTACTGGTGAGCAGTTCTTC. Its translation is CSVDKATGEQFF.

Remarks on this clonotype: The junction shows a germline mismatch at one end, possibly a read error. The CDR3 loop is CASSLTQEGDTEAFF. As DNA, the CDR3 is TGTGCCAGCAGTTTGACCCAGGAGGGGGACACTGAGGCTTTCTTT. The rearrangement joins TRBV2 to TRBJ1-1, with a weak D call TRBD1 (6 bases). Germline loops: CDR1 SNHLY, CDR2 FYNNEI. The CDR3 runs 15 residues. The full variable domain, with the rest looked up from reference TRBV2 and TRBJ1-1, is EPEVTQTPSHQVTQMGQEVILRCVPISNHLYFYWYRQILGQKVEFLVSFYNNEISEKSEIFDDQFSVERPDGSNFTLKIRSTKLEDSAMYFCASSLTQEGDTEAFFGQGTRLTVV.

This clonotype has a count of ten or more. The chain is built from TRBV6-1 and TRBJ1-4; D gene uncertain. CDR1 MNHNS and CDR2 SASEGT come from the germline V gene. V was cut by 6 bases and J by 8 bases, with 16 bases left in between. This CDR3 region has 14 residues. CDR3 residues: CASSGTVTGEKLFF. The DNA for the CDR3 is TGTGCCAGCAGCGGAACAGTGACGGGGGAAAAACTGTTTTTT.

This clonotype came up once. The rearrangement uses TRBV5-4 and TRBJ2-7; D possibly matches TRBD1 or TRBD2 (5 bases each). The CDR3 sequence is 15 residues long. V lost 2 bases, J lost 3 bases, and 15 bases lay in between. The V gene's germline CDR1 is SGHNT and CDR2 YYREEE (reference sequence). The CDR3 here is CASSLVSQGVYEQYF. The CDR3 DNA reads as TGTGCCAGCAGCTTAGTGTCTCAGGGAGTCTACGAGCAGTACTTC.

The V call is TRBV25-1, the J call TRBJ1-1, with 9 bases lining up with TRBD1. CDR1 and CDR2 from the germline V gene are MGHDK and SYGVNS. V dropped 5 bases and J dropped 4; count of bases not matched to a gene: 11. The CDR3 runs to 16 residues. Written as DNA, the CDR3 is TGTGCCAGCAGTTCATACCGGACAGGGGCCGGCACTGAAGCTTTCTTT. Translating it yields CASSSYRTGAGTEAFF.

This clonotype was recorded many times. The V and J genes are TRBV5-8 and TRBJ2-7; 11 bases map to TRBD1. J was trimmed by 4 bases and V by 4 bases; bases with no gene match: 7. The CDR3 spans 15 residues. Germline V gene lookup returns CDR1 SGHTS and CDR2 YDEGEE. The CDR3 region has the DNA TGTGCCAGCAGCCGGACAGGGGGCAAGATTTACGAGCAGTACTTC. It codes for CASSRTGGKIYEQYF.